Below, one T cell receptor (beta chain) is given with its context. The data stem from a study of control samples from healthy donors and cancer patients. V lost 5 bases, J lost 0 bases, and 17 bases lay in between. Looked up from germline, CDR1 is SSHAT and CDR2 is FNYEAQ (reference sequence). CDR3 size: 17 residues. Profiled with immunoSEQ multiplex PCR; TCRdb holds only in-frame clones, not every one. Here the sample spans some 48,000 clones, 93% being singletons. The source material was PBMCs. This chain joins TRBV7-7 and TRBJ2-1, with D perhaps TRBD2 (6 bases). The receptor was isolated from a woman aged 45-65 years with head and neck cancer. The CDR3 DNA follows: TGTGCCAGCAGCCCCAACCTCGGGGGACTCTCCTACAATGAGCAGTTCTTC. Encoded protein: CASSPNLGGLSYNEQFF.